These T cell receptor beta chains were read from a single sample in a study of response to subunit inactivated influenza vaccine. TCRdb re-derived calls from the RT-PCR reads in MiXCR, one entry per CDR3 protein. This table holds about 500,000 distinct CDR3 sequences, roughly 7.6% found once. The source material was PBMCs from blood, sampled 23 to 25 months after vaccination. These receptors came from a man between 50 and 75 years old who received an inactivated influenza vaccine. The CDR3 runs from the conserved cysteine through the conserved F or W. The order of the fields is clone size, V gene, J gene, D gene, CDR3 length, CDR3 DNA, CDR3 protein. A D gene is named only where the DNA matches it firmly. Clone size is given for some rows only: seen once, a few or many times, or a class if the clone is expanded.

many	TRBV20-1	TRBJ2-3	.	14	TGCAGTGCTAGAGGCGGGGCCTGGACAGATACGCAGTATTTT	CSARGGAWTDTQYF
few	TRBV7-2	TRBJ2-7	.	14	TGTGCCAGCAGCGATGGTGGGACCGCCTACGAGCAGTACTTC	CASSDGGTAYEQYF
few	TRBV5-4	TRBJ2-5	TRBD1	16	TGTGCCAGCAGCGGGAGACAGGGGTTCTCCGAAGAGACCCAGTACTTC	CASSGRQGFSEETQYF
few	TRBV10-2	TRBJ2-3	TRBD2	17	TGCGCCAGCAGTGAGTTCGCCCTAGCGGGGGGGATGGATACGCAGTATTTT	CASSEFALAGGMDTQYF
.	TRBV6-2/TRBV6-3	TRBJ2-1	.	11	TGTGCCAGCAGTCTAGTGGGTAAGCAGTTCTTC	CASSLVGKQFF
many	TRBV12-3/TRBV12-4	TRBJ2-2	TRBD2	16	TGTGCCAGCAGTCCGGCCGGTGCGGGGGGGTTCGGGGAGCTGTTTTTT	CASSPAGAGGFGELFF
.	TRBV3-1	TRBJ2-3	TRBD1	15	TGTGCCAGCAGCCGGGGACAGGGGGCTGTAGATACGCAGTATTTT	CASSRGQGAVDTQYF
many	TRBV10-3	TRBJ2-3	.	14	TGTGCCATCACCAGAGACCTGTTCACAGATACGCAGTATTTT	CAITRDLFTDTQYF
few	TRBV3-1	TRBJ1-6	.	14	TGTGCCAGCAGCCAAGATCAAGGGCGCTCACCCCTCCACTTT	CASSQDQGRSPLHF
many	TRBV20-1	TRBJ2-1	TRBD1	16	TGCAGTGCTAGAGATCCCCGACAGGGCCTTAACAATGAGCAGTTCTTC	CSARDPRQGLNNEQFF
many	TRBV9	TRBJ2-1	TRBD1	16	TGTGCCAGCGCCCCAGACAGGGGCAACTCCTACAATGAGCAGTTCTTC	CASAPDRGNSYNEQFF
many	TRBV6-1	TRBJ2-7	.	15	TGTGCCAGCACAACCGGGGGTTATGGGTCCTACGAGCAGTACTTC	CASTTGGYGSYEQYF
many	TRBV5-1	TRBJ2-1	TRBD2	17	TGCGCCAGCAGCTTCACTAGCGGGGGGAGCTCCTACAATGAGCAGTTCTTC	CASSFTSGGSSYNEQFF
.	TRBV5-1	TRBJ2-2	TRBD2	18	TGCGCCAGCAGCTGGCAGGTCCTAGCGGGAACGAACTCCGGGGAGCTGTTTTTT	CASSWQVLAGTNSGELFF
.	TRBV6-4	TRBJ2-3	TRBD2	19	TGTGCCAGCAGTGACGACCGGATCGGACTAGCCTACTCCACAGATACGCAGTATTTT	CASSDDRIGLAYSTDTQYF
.	TRBV6-2/TRBV6-3	TRBJ2-1	.	15	TGTGCCAGCAGCCAGGAGCACAGGACCTACAATGAGCAGTTCTTC	CASSQEHRTYNEQFF
few	TRBV11-2	TRBJ1-2	TRBD1	15	TGTGCCAGCAGCTGGACTCGGGGACAGGGCCATGGCTACACCTTC	CASSWTRGQGHGYTF
few	TRBV20-1	TRBJ2-2	.	11	TGCAGTGCTAGCGACGGCGGGGAGCTGTTTTTT	CSASDGGELFF
.	TRBV10-3	TRBJ2-7	.	17	TGTGCCATCAGTGAGTGGCCTCAGGGGCGAAGCTCCTACGAGCAGTACTTC	CAISEWPQGRSSYEQYF
.	TRBV3-1	TRBJ2-3	.	14	TGTGCCAGCAGCTACGGGACCAAGACAGATACGCAGTATTTT	CASSYGTKTDTQYF
few	TRBV7-8	TRBJ2-5	.	13	TGTGCCAGCAGCTTGTGGTCTGGGGAGACCCAGTACTTC	CASSLWSGETQYF
.	TRBV7-9	TRBJ2-3	TRBD2	16	TGTGCCAGCAGCCCCCGACTAGCGGAAAAAACAGATACGCAGTATTTT	CASSPRLAEKTDTQYF
many	TRBV29-1	TRBJ2-2	TRBD2	15	TGCAGCGCTGCCGGGACTAGCGGTAACACCGGGGAGCTGTTTTTT	CSAAGTSGNTGELFF
.	TRBV6-1	TRBJ1-5	.	16	TGTGCCGCCTCGACCGGGGTAGGTCATAGCAATCAGCCCCAGCATTTT	CAASTGVGHSNQPQHF
.	TRBV4-2	TRBJ2-5	.	15	TGTGCCAGCAGCCCCCGGGCAGGGCGCAAAGAGACCCAGTACTTC	CASSPRAGRKETQYF
many	TRBV28	TRBJ1-3	.	14	TGTGCCAGCAGTGCTGTCAGGGGTGGAAACACCATATATTTT	CASSAVRGGNTIYF
many	TRBV4-2	TRBJ1-5	.	15	TGTGCCAGCAGCCAAGAGTCACAGAGCAATCAGCCCCAGCATTTT	CASSQESQSNQPQHF
many	TRBV7-7	TRBJ2-1	.	13	TGTGCCAGCAGCTTAGGGTTGTTTGGTGAGCAGTTCTTC	CASSLGLFGEQFF
many	TRBV5-1	TRBJ2-7	.	14	TGCGCCAGCAGCTTGGACAGTTTCTCCTACGAGCAGTACTTC	CASSLDSFSYEQYF
many	TRBV7-2	TRBJ2-1	TRBD2	15	TGTGCCAGCAGTTTACGGACTAGCGGGGGCTATGAGCAGTTCTTC	CASSLRTSGGYEQFF
.	TRBV4-2	TRBJ2-2	.	17	TGTGCCAGCAGCCAAGAAGTTGGGTTCGCGAACACCGGGGAGCTGTTTTTT	CASSQEVGFANTGELFF
.	TRBV5-1	TRBJ2-1	TRBD2	16	TGCGCCAGCAGTACTAGCGGGAGGGGGGGGTTGAATGAGCAGTTCTTC	CASSTSGRGGLNEQFF
many	TRBV20-1	TRBJ1-5	TRBD1	17	TGCAGTGCCCCGACAGGGGGCGGAACTCGTAGCAATCAGCCCCAGCATTTT	CSAPTGGGTRSNQPQHF
.	TRBV5-1	TRBJ1-4	TRBD1	16	TGCGCCAGCAGCTTAGTAGGGGACAGGGGGAATGAAAAACTGTTTTTT	CASSLVGDRGNEKLFF
many	TRBV19	TRBJ2-5	.	13	TGTGCCAGTACAGAACAACCGGGGGAGACCCAGTACTTC	CASTEQPGETQYF
.	TRBV20-1	TRBJ2-1	TRBD2	14	TGCAGTGCTGTTAGCGGGAGGGCCCACAATGAGCAGTTCTTC	CSAVSGRAHNEQFF
many	TRBV4-2	TRBJ2-5	TRBD2	19	TGTGCCAGCAGCCAAGATAAGACTAGCAGTCAACGGAGGTCGAAGACCCAGTACTTC	CASSQDKTSSQRRSKTQYF
many	TRBV7-2	TRBJ2-1	.	15	TGTGCCAGCAGCTTTACCGGGACCCTTATCCATGAGCAGTTCTTC	CASSFTGTLIHEQFF
.	TRBV6-1	TRBJ2-4	.	14	TGTGCCAGCACCGTTAGCGGTGGCAAAAACATTCAGTACTTC	CASTVSGGKNIQYF
few	TRBV5-1	TRBJ1-2	.	14	TGCGCCAGCAGGACAGGCCCGGATCGCTATGGCTACACCTTC	CASRTGPDRYGYTF
.	TRBV7-2	TRBJ2-1	.	13	TGTGCCAGCAGCTTAAGCCCATCGCGCGAGCAGTTCTTC	CASSLSPSREQFF
few	TRBV2	TRBJ1-3	.	13	TGTGCCAGCACAGGGGCCGCTGGAAACACCATATATTTT	CASTGAAGNTIYF
few	TRBV3-1	TRBJ1-6	TRBD1	14	TGTGCCAGCAGCTATGGGACAGAAAATTCACCCCTCCACTTT	CASSYGTENSPLHF
.	TRBV7-3	TRBJ2-7	.	13	TGTGCCAGCAGCCCCAGCGGCCCTAACGAGCAGTACTTC	CASSPSGPNEQYF
.	TRBV19	TRBJ2-3	TRBD2	16	TGTGCCAGTAGTGAACTAGCGGGGGCCCGCACAGATACGCAGTATTTT	CASSELAGARTDTQYF
many	TRBV9	TRBJ2-1	.	16	TGTGCCAGCAGCGCCAACAGCAGGGTGTCCTACAATGAGCAGTTCTTC	CASSANSRVSYNEQFF